The clone carrying this TCR beta chain was counted many times. TCRdb processed the 5' RACE reads anew with MiXCR; each CDR3 protein has one entry. The data hold under 35,000 distinct CDR3 sequences, with roughly 5.2% observed a single time. This CDR3 is built from 15 residues. CDR1 is SNHLY, CDR2 FYNNEI, per germline. Trimming left V 5 bases short and J 2 bases short, with 13 bases between. This sample stems from a study of early T cells in non-severe SARS-CoV-2 infection. The receptor was isolated from an adult who was a healthcare worker with PCR-confirmed SARS-CoV-2 infection or an uninfected control (not recorded which). Input material: whole blood. The chain combines TRBV2 with TRBJ2-1; D is perhaps TRBD1 or TRBD2 (5 bases each). The CDR3 nucleotides read TGTGCCAGCAGTCCGGGACGGATAACCTACAATGAGCAGTTCTTC. Translated: CASSPGRITYNEQFF.